Here is one T cell receptor (beta chain) with its context. The antigen is unknown. An amount of RNA that ranged from about 0.45 to 1 ug was reverse transcribed with random hexamers. MiXCR was run by TCRdb on the immunoSEQ multiplex PCR reads, yielding one entry per CDR3 protein. The sample contains about 130,000 distinct CDR3 sequences, around 94% of which appear only once. The CDR3 length is 13 residues. Looked up from germline, CDR1 is MGHRA and CDR2 is YSYEKL. V lost 0 bases and J 5 bases, leaving 7 bases between the germline ends. Blood CD8+ and CD4+ T cells underwent high-throughput TCR beta sequencing. Definite or probable Susac syndrome was diagnosed using recently defined diagnostic criteria. Both CD4+ and CD8+ T cells were negatively isolated, and TEMRA cells underwent FACS enrichment. This entry belongs to a study of CD8 T cells in Susac syndrome. Findings and caveats of the study: In total CD8+ repertoires, more than 15 Susac-specific public clones were found, and roughly 5 in CD8+ TEMRA repertoires.

The sequencing input was CD8+ T cells from PBMCs. The chain carries TRBV4-1 and TRBJ1-1; D not certain. The sequence was collected from a human donor with Susac syndrome. As DNA, the CDR3 is TGCGCCAGCAGCCAAGATTTAGAAACTGAAGCTTTCTTT. This gives the protein CASSQDLETEAFF.